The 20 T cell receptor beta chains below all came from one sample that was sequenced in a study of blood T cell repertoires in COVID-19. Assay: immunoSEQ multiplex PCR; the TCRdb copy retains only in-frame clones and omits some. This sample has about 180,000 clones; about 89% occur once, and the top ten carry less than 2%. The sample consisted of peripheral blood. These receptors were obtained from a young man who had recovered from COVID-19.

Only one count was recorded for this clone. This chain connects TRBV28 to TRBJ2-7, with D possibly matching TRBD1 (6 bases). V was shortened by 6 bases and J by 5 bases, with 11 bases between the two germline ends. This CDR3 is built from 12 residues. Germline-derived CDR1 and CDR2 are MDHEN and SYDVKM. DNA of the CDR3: TGTGCCAGCAGACAGGGTTACCACGAGCAGTACTTC. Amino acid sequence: CASRQGYHEQYF.

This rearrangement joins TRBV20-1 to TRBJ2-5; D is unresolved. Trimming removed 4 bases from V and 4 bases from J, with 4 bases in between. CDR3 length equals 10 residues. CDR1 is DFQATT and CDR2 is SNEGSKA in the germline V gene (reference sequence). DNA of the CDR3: TGCAGTGCTACTTCAGAGACCCAGTACTTC. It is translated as CSATSETQYF.

The CDR3 DNA follows: TGTGCCAGCAGCTTAGACGGCGGGACCTCCTACGAGCAGTACTTC. Amino acid sequence: CASSLDGGTSYEQYF. The chain carries TRBV13 and TRBJ2-7; D may be TRBD2 (6 bases). Germline CDR1 reads PRHDT; CDR2 reads FYEKMQ (reference sequence). Trimming stripped 1 base from V and 0 bases from J, with 10 bases between. The CDR3 is 15 residues long.

CDR3: CASSAQTGGNYGYTF. The CDR3 nucleotides are TGTGCCAGCAGCGCCCAGACAGGGGGAAACTATGGCTACACCTTC. The chain has TRBV7-9 and TRBJ1-2; TRBD1 matches at 9 bases. Germline V lookup: CDR1 SEHNR, CDR2 FQNEAQ (reference sequence). The CDR3 is 15 residues long. Germline trimming cut 5 bases from V and 2 bases from J; bases unmatched to any gene: 6.

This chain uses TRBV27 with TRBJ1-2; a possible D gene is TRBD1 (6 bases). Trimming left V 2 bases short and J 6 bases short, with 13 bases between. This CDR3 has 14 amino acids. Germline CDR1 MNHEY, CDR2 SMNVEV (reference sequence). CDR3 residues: CASSLAQGRDGYTF. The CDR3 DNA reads TGTGCCAGCAGTTTAGCACAGGGACGAGATGGCTACACCTTC.

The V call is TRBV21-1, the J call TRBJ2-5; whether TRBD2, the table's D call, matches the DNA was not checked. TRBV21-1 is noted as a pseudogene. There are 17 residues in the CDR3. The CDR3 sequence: CASTNGGAGGPGETQYF. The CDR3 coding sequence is TGTGCCAGCACCAATGGGGGGGCCGGGGGGCCGGGAGAGACCCAGTACTTC.

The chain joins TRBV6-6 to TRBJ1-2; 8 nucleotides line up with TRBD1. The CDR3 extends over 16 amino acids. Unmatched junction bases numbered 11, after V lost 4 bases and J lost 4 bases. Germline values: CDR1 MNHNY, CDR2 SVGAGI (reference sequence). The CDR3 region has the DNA TGTGCCAGCAGTTTAGAAAGGACAGGGACGGTCTATGGCTACACCTTC. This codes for CASSLERTGTVYGYTF.

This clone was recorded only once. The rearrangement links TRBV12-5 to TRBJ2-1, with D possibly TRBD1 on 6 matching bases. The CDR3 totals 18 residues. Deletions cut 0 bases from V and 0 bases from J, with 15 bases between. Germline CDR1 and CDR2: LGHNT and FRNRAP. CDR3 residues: CASGLVLLGQPSYNEQFF. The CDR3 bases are TGTGCTAGTGGTTTGGTATTACTGGGACAACCCTCCTACAATGAGCAGTTCTTC.

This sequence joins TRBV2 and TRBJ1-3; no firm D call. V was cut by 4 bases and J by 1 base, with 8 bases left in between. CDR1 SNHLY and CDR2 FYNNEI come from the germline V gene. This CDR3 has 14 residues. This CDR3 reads CASSARRSGNTIYF. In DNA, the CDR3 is TGTGCCAGCAGTGCCAGGCGTTCTGGAAACACCATATATTTT.

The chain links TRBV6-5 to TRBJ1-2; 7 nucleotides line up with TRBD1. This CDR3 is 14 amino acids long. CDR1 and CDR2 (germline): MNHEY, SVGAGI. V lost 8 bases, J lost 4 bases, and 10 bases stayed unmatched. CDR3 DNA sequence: TGTGCCAGCTCACTCTCCAGGGGGATCTATGGCTACACCTTC. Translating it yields CASSLSRGIYGYTF.

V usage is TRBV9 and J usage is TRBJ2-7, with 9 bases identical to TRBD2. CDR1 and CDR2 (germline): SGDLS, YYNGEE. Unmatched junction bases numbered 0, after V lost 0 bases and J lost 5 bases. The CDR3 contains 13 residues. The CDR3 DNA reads TGTGCCAGCAGCGTAGGCGGGAGGGACGAGCAGTACTTC. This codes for CASSVGGRDEQYF.

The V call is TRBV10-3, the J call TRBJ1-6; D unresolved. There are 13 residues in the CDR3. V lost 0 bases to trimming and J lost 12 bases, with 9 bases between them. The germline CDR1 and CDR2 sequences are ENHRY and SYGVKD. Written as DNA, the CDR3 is TGTGCCATCAGTGAGTCGACACCCCAACCCCTCCACTTT. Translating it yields CAISESTPQPLHF.

The chain's CDR3 is CASSPWTSGSGLGELFF. The CDR3 nucleotides are TGTGCCAGCAGCCCTTGGACTAGCGGGAGTGGTTTAGGGGAGCTGTTTTTT. The chain carries TRBV7-3 and TRBJ2-2, with TRBD2 matching over 13 bases. V shed 5 bases and J 8 bases; nucleotides not matched to a gene: 11. The CDR3 spans 17 residues. Per germline, CDR1 SGHTA and CDR2 FQGTGA.

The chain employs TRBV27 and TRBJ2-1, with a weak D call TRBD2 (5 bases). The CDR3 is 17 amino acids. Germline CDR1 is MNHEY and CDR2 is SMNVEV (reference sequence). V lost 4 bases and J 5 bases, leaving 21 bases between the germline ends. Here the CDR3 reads CASSYGVGLRGDNEQFF. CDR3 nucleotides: TGTGCCAGCAGTTACGGGGTAGGGCTCCGAGGTGACAATGAGCAGTTCTTC.

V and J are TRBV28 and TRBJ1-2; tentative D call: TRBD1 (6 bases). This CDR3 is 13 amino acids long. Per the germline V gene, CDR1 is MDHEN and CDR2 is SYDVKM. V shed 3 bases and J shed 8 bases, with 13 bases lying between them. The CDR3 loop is CASSFQGWRGYTF. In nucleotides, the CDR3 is TGTGCCAGCAGTTTCCAGGGGTGGCGAGGCTACACCTTC.

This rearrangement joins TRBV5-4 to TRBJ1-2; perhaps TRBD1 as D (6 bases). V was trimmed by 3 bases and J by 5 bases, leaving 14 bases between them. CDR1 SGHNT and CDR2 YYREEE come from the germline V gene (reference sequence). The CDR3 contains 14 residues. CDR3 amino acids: CASSSWTAPYGYTF. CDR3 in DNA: TGTGCCAGCAGCTCCTGGACAGCGCCTTATGGCTACACCTTC.

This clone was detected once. The CDR3 here is CASSLAGTVIEAFF. Here the CDR3 DNA reads TGCGCCAGCAGCTTGGCCGGGACAGTTATTGAAGCTTTCTTT. The chain carries TRBV5-1 and TRBJ1-1; 7 bases align to TRBD1. The CDR3 has 14 residues. V trimming: 0 bases; J trimming: 7 bases; junction bases outside the gene matches: 6. The V gene's germline CDR1 is SGHRS and CDR2 YFSETQ.

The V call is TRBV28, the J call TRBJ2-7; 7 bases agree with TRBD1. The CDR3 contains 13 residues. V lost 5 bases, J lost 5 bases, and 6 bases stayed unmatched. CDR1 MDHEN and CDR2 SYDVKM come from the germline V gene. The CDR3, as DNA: TGTGCCAGCAGTACCCGACAGGGCCACGAGCAGTACTTC. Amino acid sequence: CASSTRQGHEQYF.

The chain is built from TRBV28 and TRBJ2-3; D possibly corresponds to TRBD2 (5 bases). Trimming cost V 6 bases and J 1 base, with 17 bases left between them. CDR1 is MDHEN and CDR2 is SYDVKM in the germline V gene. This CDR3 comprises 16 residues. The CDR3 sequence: CASRETNAFGTDTQYF. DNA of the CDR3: TGTGCCAGCAGAGAGACTAATGCCTTTGGCACAGATACGCAGTATTTT.

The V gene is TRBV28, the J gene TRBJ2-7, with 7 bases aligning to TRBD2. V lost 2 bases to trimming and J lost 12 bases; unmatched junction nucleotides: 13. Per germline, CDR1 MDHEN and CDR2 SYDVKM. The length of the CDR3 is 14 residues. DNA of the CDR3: TGTGCCAGCAGTTTACGACTAGCACCCAATCTGGGGTACTTC. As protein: CASSLRLAPNLGYF.